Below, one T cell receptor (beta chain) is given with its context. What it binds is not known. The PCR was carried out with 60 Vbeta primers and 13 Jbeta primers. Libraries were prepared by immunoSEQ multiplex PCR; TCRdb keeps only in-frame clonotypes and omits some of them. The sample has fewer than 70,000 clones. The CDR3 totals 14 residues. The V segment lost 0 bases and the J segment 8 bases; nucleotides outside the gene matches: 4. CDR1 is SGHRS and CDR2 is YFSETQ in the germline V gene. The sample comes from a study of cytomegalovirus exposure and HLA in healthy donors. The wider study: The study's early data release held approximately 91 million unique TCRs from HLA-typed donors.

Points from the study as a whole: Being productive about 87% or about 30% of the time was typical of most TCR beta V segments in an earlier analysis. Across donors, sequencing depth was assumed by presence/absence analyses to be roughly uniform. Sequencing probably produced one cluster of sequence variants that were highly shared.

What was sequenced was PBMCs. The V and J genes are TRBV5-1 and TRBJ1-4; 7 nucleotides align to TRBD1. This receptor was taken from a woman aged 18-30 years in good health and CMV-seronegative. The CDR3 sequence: CASSLDRGGEKLFF. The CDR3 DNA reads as TGCGCCAGCAGCTTGGACAGGGGAGGAGAAAAACTGTTTTTT. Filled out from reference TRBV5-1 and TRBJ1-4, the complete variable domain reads KAGVTQTPRYLIKTRGQQVTLSCSPISGHRSVSWYQQTPGQGLQFLFEYFSETQRNKGNFPGRFSGRQFSNSRSEMNVSTLELGDSALYLCASSLDRGGEKLFFGSGTQLSVL.